This TCR beta chain was sequenced during a study of blood T cell repertoires in COVID-19. Study-level information: Specimens from acute and convalescent COVID-19 originated in the United States, Italy and Spain.

The V gene's germline CDR1 is SGHTA and CDR2 FQGTGA. The length of the CDR3 is 16 residues. Between the trimmed V and J ends, which lost 0 bases and 8 bases, there was a span of 16 bases. Assay used: immunoSEQ multiplex PCR; TCRdb lists only in-frame clones, some missing. The sample has roughly 50,000 clones, 90% seen once; the top ten hold 5% to 5.5%. The chain recombines TRBV7-3 with TRBJ1-4, with D possibly being TRBD1 (6 bases). The TCR sequence derives from a man between 65 and 85 years old with acute or convalescent COVID-19. Sequencing input: peripheral blood. CDR3 sequence (DNA): TGTGCCAGCAGCTTAACAGAGGACAGATCTACCGAAAAACTGTTTTTT. Protein: CASSLTEDRSTEKLFF.